A single TCR beta chain is shown here with its context. The CDR3 has 17 amino acids. Germline loops: CDR1 SGHRS, CDR2 YFSETQ. V trimming: 4 bases; J trimming: 9 bases; junction bases outside the gene matches: 17. The protocol was immunoSEQ multiplex PCR, while the TCRdb copy is restricted to in-frame clones and leaves out a portion. The sample has some 180,000 clones; about 80% are singletons. The data derive from a study of blood T cell repertoires in COVID-19. The wider study: Among Cohort 3 donors, those recovered had two negative PCRs, clearance, or symptom resolution. Samples taken during acute and convalescent COVID-19 were collected in the United States, Italy and Spain.

The chain carries TRBV5-1 and TRBJ2-1; TRBD2 aligns across 9 bases. The specimen sequenced was PBMCs or T cells enriched from blood (not recorded which). The clonotype was recovered from a woman in her sixties or seventies in a cohort exposed to, infected with or recovered from COVID-19 (not recorded which). CDR3 nucleotides: TGCGCCAGCAGCCCGGATGACCTGAGCGGGAGGTTCTCTGAGCAGTTCTTC. Residues: CASSPDDLSGRFSEQFF.